Each of the 10 T cell receptor beta chains below was sequenced from the same sample in a study of T cells after yellow fever vaccination. MiXCR was run by TCRdb on the 5' RACE reads, yielding one entry per CDR3 protein. The sample consists of around 100,000 distinct CDR3 sequences, 6.5% to 9% of them appearing once. Sample: CD8+ T cells sorted from PBMCs, taken 45 days after the yellow fever booster vaccination. These receptors originate from a man aged 30-40 years who received the YFV17D yellow fever vaccine.

Many counts were recorded for this clonotype. The chain couples TRBV6-5 to TRBJ2-1, with TRBD1 matching over 8 bases. This CDR3 spans 12 amino acids. Germline loops: CDR1 MNHEY, CDR2 SVGAGI. The V segment lost 8 bases and the J segment 4 bases; nucleotides outside the gene matches: 1. CDR3 sequence (DNA): TGTGCCAGCCAGGGGGCGTACAATGAGCAGTTCTTC. Its translation is CASQGAYNEQFF.

As for this clonotype: This may come from a read error, since a much larger clone is one base off. V and J are TRBV9 and TRBJ2-1; D may match TRBD1 or TRBD2 (5 bases each). The CDR3 has 13 residues. Looked up from germline, CDR1 is SGDLS and CDR2 is YYNGEE. Trimming cost V 4 bases and J 7 bases, with 12 bases left between them. DNA for the CDR3: TGTGCCAGCAGCCTCAGAGGGGATAATGAGCAGTTCTTC. Its protein is CASSLRGDNEQFF.

This clonotype was seen repeatedly, ten times or more. CDR3 in amino acids: CASSWAGRSMDEQFF. CDR3 sequence (DNA): TGTGCCAGCAGTTGGGCCGGAAGATCGATGGATGAGCAGTTCTTC. The chain couples TRBV12-3 or TRBV12-4 to TRBJ2-1, with D uncertain. CDR3 size: 15 residues. Trimming removed 4 bases from V and 8 bases from J, with 18 bases in between.

The chain carries TRBV12-3 or TRBV12-4 and TRBJ2-7; D might be TRBD1 (6 bases). This CDR3 region has 17 residues. Trimming removed 3 bases at V and 2 bases at J, with 20 bases between. As DNA, the CDR3 is TGTGCCAGCAGTTTTCGGCGCGGGCAGGGGTTTCCCTACGAGCAGTACTTC. This sequence encodes CASSFRRGQGFPYEQYF.

The chain uses TRBV15 and TRBJ2-6, with D perhaps being TRBD1 or TRBD2 (5 bases each). V shed 8 bases and J shed 0 bases, with 17 bases lying between them. The V gene's germline CDR1 is LNHNV and CDR2 YYDKDF (reference sequence). This CDR3 is 17 amino acids long. CDR3 protein: CATWGSQLNSGANVLTF. The CDR3 DNA reads TGTGCCACCTGGGGGAGCCAACTAAACTCTGGGGCCAACGTCCTGACTTTC.

The chain combines TRBV7-9 with TRBJ2-4, with D unresolved. The CDR3 runs 13 residues. Trimming cost V 8 bases and J 5 bases, with 13 bases left between them. From germline, CDR1 is SEHNR and CDR2 FQNEAQ (reference sequence). Here the CDR3 reads CASLDQEQNIQYF. The DNA for the CDR3 is TGTGCCAGCCTGGACCAGGAACAAAACATTCAGTACTTC.

The sample holds many counts of this clonotype. The rearrangement uses TRBV20-1 and TRBJ2-7; perhaps D is TRBD1 or TRBD2 (5 bases each). Trimming shortened V by 0 bases and J by 2 bases, and 20 bases separated the two germline ends. Germline loops: CDR1 DFQATT, CDR2 SNEGSKA (reference sequence). The CDR3 length is 17 residues. The CDR3 loop reads CSAREGRLGASTYEQYF. In nucleotides, the CDR3 is TGCAGTGCTAGAGAGGGACGCCTTGGGGCCTCAACCTACGAGCAGTACTTC.

This clonotype was observed at least ten times. The rearrangement links TRBV7-9 to TRBJ2-3; no clear D gene. Between the trimmed V and J ends, which lost 5 bases and 1 base, there was a span of 4 bases. This CDR3 has 12 residues. The germline gives CDR1 SEHNR, CDR2 FQNEAQ (reference sequence). The CDR3 loop is CASSRRTDTQYF. In DNA, the CDR3 is TGTGCCAGCAGCCGCCGCACAGATACGCAGTATTTT.

This clonotype occurred many times. The chain uses TRBV29-1 and TRBJ2-1, with D possibly matching TRBD2 (5 bases). V was pared by 7 bases and J by 4 bases, with 8 bases between. The CDR3 has 11 amino acids. Germline CDR1 reads SQVTM; CDR2 reads ANQGSEA. This chain's CDR3 is CSARGYNEQFF. CDR3 DNA sequence: TGCAGCGCCCGGGGTTACAATGAGCAGTTCTTC.

This clonotype was seen repeatedly, ten times or more. The chain is built from TRBV5-6 and TRBJ2-1; perhaps TRBD2 as D (6 bases). Germline CDR1 reads SGHDT; CDR2 reads YYEEEE. V gave up 1 base and J gave up 8 bases, with 13 bases separating them. The CDR3 runs to 14 residues. The CDR3: CASSLRWEVHEQFF. The CDR3 DNA is TGTGCCAGCAGCTTGCGGTGGGAGGTCCATGAGCAGTTCTTC.